This T cell receptor (beta chain) was profiled in a study of T cells in Graves' hyperthyroidism and ophthalmopathy. Researchers amplified the TCR beta CDR3 regions from RNA transcripts. A set of HTBI primers served as the primers for a first-round RT-PCR of the TCR CDR3. In TCRdb, the multiplex PCR reads were re-called with MiXCR into one record per CDR3 protein. The sample yields 550,000 to 650,000 distinct CDR3 sequences, around 15% seen once. A few counts support this clonotype. This CDR3 contains 11 residues. The germline V gene has CDR1 SNHLY and CDR2 FYNNEI. V was trimmed by 5 bases and J by 7 bases, leaving 8 bases between them. Researchers defined stable Graves' hyperthyroidism as no ophthalmopathy progression within 18 months. Patients aged 18 to 65 with hyperthyroidism were newly diagnosed, with duration under 2 months.

The source is a middle-aged woman with Graves' hyperthyroidism. This chain uses TRBV2 with TRBJ1-1; D unresolved. The source material was blood. The CDR3: CASSTQGEAFF. CDR3 nucleotides: TGTGCCAGCAGTACACAAGGTGAAGCTTTCTTT. Drawing the rest from reference TRBV2 and TRBJ1-1, the complete variable domain is EPEVTQTPSHQVTQMGQEVILRCVPISNHLYFYWYRQILGQKVEFLVSFYNNEISEKSEIFDDQFSVERPDGSNFTLKIRSTKLEDSAMYFCASSTQGEAFFGQGTRLTVV.